The 18 T cell receptor beta chains reported below all come from one sample, sequenced in a study of blood T cell repertoires in COVID-19. Profiling relied on immunoSEQ multiplex PCR, and the TCRdb table lists in-frame clones only, not all of them. The table has 100,000 to 120,000 clones, 88% seen once. Sequenced material: peripheral blood. These receptor sequences come from a human donor in a cohort sampled during active COVID-19.

The genes are TRBV28 and TRBJ1-2, with TRBD1 identical over 10 bases. CDR1 and CDR2 from the germline V gene are MDHEN and SYDVKM. Losses at the gene ends were 7 bases for V and 3 bases for J; bases not matched to a gene: 2. CDR3 size: 13 residues. CDR3 coding DNA: TGTGCCAGCATCGGGACAGGGGACTATGGCTACACCTTC. Its protein is CASIGTGDYGYTF.

Of note for this clone: At one end the junction does not follow the germline gene, possibly because of a read error. This sequence joins TRBV7-7 and TRBJ2-7; maybe TRBD2 (5 bases). The CDR3 runs 14 residues. Per germline, CDR1 SSHAT and CDR2 FNYEAQ (reference sequence). CDR3 in amino acids: CASSLVPSSNEQYF. CDR3 coding DNA: TGTGCTAGCAGCTTAGTTCCTAGCTCCAACGAGCAGTACTTC.

The V and J genes are TRBV27 and TRBJ1-4; unclear D gene. This CDR3 has 15 amino acids. Trimming stripped 1 base from V and 8 bases from J, with 14 bases between. Germline loops: CDR1 MNHEY, CDR2 SMNVEV (reference sequence). The CDR3 bases are TGTGCCAGCAGTTTATTCGGCGGGTTAGGGGAAAAACTGTTTTTT. It encodes CASSLFGGLGEKLFF.

V is TRBV19 and J is TRBJ2-1; 9 bases match TRBD2. In germline, CDR1 is LNHDA, CDR2 SQIVND (reference sequence). J lost 3 bases, V lost 3 bases, and 3 bases had no gene match. The CDR3 runs to 15 residues. CDR3 in DNA: TGTGCCAGTAGTATTGCGGGGGGGCACTACAATGAGCAGTTCTTC. This codes for CASSIAGGHYNEQFF.

This clone was counted a few times. The gene calls are TRBV28 and TRBJ1-5; D perhaps matches TRBD1 (6 bases). Germline V CDR1 and CDR2: MDHEN, SYDVKM. With 5 bases removed from V and 1 base from J, the gap between germline ends came to 9 bases. This CDR3 spans 14 amino acids. The CDR3 coding sequence is TGTGCCAGCAGTCCCGACAGGAGCAATCAGCCCCAGCATTTT. The encoded protein is CASSPDRSNQPQHF.

The chain combines TRBV7-9 with TRBJ2-2; D remains unclear. V was pared by 2 bases and J by 6 bases, with 7 bases between. The CDR3 consists of 13 residues. The germline V gene has CDR1 SEHNR and CDR2 FQNEAQ (reference sequence). The CDR3 loop reads CASSLPGSGELFF. The CDR3 DNA follows: TGTGCCAGCAGCTTACCCGGGTCCGGGGAGCTGTTTTTT.

In its sample, this clone was seen once. The genes are TRBV10-2 and TRBJ2-1; 10 bases map to TRBD2. Germline V gene sequence: CDR1 WSHSY, CDR2 SAAADI. V shed 0 bases, J shed 1 base, and the junction held 3 bases outside the gene matches. The CDR3 sequence is 17 residues long. CDR3 coding DNA: TGCGCCAGCAGTGAGTCCAAACTAGCGGGGTCCTACAATGAGCAGTTCTTC. Protein sequence: CASSESKLAGSYNEQFF.

The J gene is TRBJ2-6, the V gene TRBV7-3, with 9 bases fitting TRBD1. Germline V gives CDR1 SGHTA, CDR2 FQGTGA. V gave up 5 bases and J gave up 2 bases; unmatched junction bases: 7. The CDR3 length is 17 residues. CDR3 sequence: CASSRGQGITGANVLTF. The CDR3 DNA follows: TGTGCCAGCAGCCGCGGACAGGGGATTACTGGGGCCAACGTCCTGACTTTC.

V gene TRBV28 combines with J gene TRBJ1-2, with a possible D match to TRBD1 (5 bases). The V end lost 2 bases, the J end lost 4 bases, and 8 bases lay between the germline ends. Looked up from germline, CDR1 is MDHEN and CDR2 is SYDVKM. The CDR3 runs 13 residues. CDR3 nucleotides: TGTGCCAGCAGTTTAAAGGGGTTCTATGGCTACACCTTC. Residues: CASSLKGFYGYTF.

The chain joins TRBV5-5 to TRBJ1-2; no reliable D call. V was trimmed by 0 bases and J by 4 bases, leaving 7 bases between them. CDR3 length: 13 amino acids. Germline V gene data show CDR1 as SGHKS and CDR2 as YYEKEE (reference sequence). The CDR3 DNA reads as TGTGCCAGCAGCTTGGCACAGATCTATGGCTACACCTTC. The encoded protein is CASSLAQIYGYTF.

V is TRBV29-1 and J is TRBJ1-2; D possibly corresponds to TRBD1 (5 bases). V was cut by 3 bases and J by 6 bases, with 14 bases left in between. Per germline, CDR1 SQVTM and CDR2 ANQGSEA. The CDR3 is 13 amino acids. The CDR3 sequence: CSVDKRQGHGYTF. The CDR3 coding sequence is TGCAGCGTTGACAAGCGTCAGGGTCATGGCTACACCTTC.

J is TRBJ2-7 and V is TRBV7-9; no clear D gene. CDR1 is SEHNR, CDR2 FQNEAQ, per germline (reference sequence). The CDR3 loop spans 12 amino acids. Trimming cost V 5 bases and J 5 bases, with 10 bases left between them. This CDR3 is CASSPGFDEQYF. CDR3 bases: TGTGCCAGCAGCCCTGGCTTTGACGAGCAGTACTTC.

The chain couples TRBV5-5 to TRBJ1-6, with TRBD1 identical over 7 bases. Germline V gene lookup returns CDR1 SGHKS and CDR2 YYEKEE (reference sequence). Unmatched junction bases numbered 6, after V lost 4 bases and J lost 8 bases. The CDR3 contains 14 residues. CDR3 bases: TGTGCCAGCAGCGATGGGACAGAATATTCACCCCTCCACTTT. Its translation: CASSDGTEYSPLHF.

This chain connects TRBV13 to TRBJ2-3; maybe TRBD2 (6 bases). Per the germline V gene, CDR1 is PRHDT and CDR2 is FYEKMQ (reference sequence). This CDR3 has 17 amino acids. Trimming shortened V by 3 bases and J by 2 bases, and 18 bases separated the two germline ends. The CDR3 spells CASSFAGGPRSTDTQYF. CDR3 nucleotides: TGTGCCAGCAGCTTTGCCGGGGGACCACGGTCCACAGATACGCAGTATTTT. The variable domain in full, with the rest retrieved from reference TRBV13 and TRBJ2-3, is AAGVIQSPRHLIKEKRETATLKCYPIPRHDTVYWYQQGPGQDPQFLISFYEKMQSDKGSIPDRFSAQQFSDYHSELNMSSLELGDSALYFCASSFAGGPRSTDTQYFGPGTRLTVL.

This rearrangement joins TRBV4-2 to TRBJ2-3, with 7 bases fitting TRBD2. The CDR3 runs to 16 residues. The J segment lost 2 bases and the V segment lost 0 bases, leaving 5 bases of the junction unmatched. Germline V gene sequence: CDR1 LGHNA, CDR2 YNFKEQ. DNA for the CDR3: TGTGCCAGCAGCCAAGATCCGGGAGGATTCACAGATACGCAGTATTTT. Translation gives CASSQDPGGFTDTQYF.

This clone turned up a few times. The chain joins TRBV7-9 to TRBJ2-7, with 10 positions matching TRBD1. Germline CDR1 and CDR2: SEHNR and FQNEAQ (reference sequence). V was clipped by 1 base and J by 5 bases; unmatched bases: 2. The CDR3 contains 14 residues. This CDR3 is CASSLGDRGNEQYF. CDR3 DNA: TGTGCCAGCAGCTTAGGGGACAGGGGAAACGAGCAGTACTTC.

The rearrangement links TRBV18 to TRBJ1-6; 7 bases map to TRBD1. Germline V gene data show CDR1 as KGHSH and CDR2 as LQKENI. J was trimmed by 7 bases and V by 3 bases; bases with no gene match: 9. This CDR3 spans 16 amino acids. CDR3 DNA sequence: TGTGCCAGCTCACCTACGACGACAGGGAAGAATTCACCCCTCCACTTT. It encodes CASSPTTTGKNSPLHF.

The gene calls are TRBV18 and TRBJ1-1; no definite D call. There are 13 residues in the CDR3. The V gene's germline CDR1 is KGHSH and CDR2 LQKENI. V lost 0 bases and J 3 bases, leaving 5 bases between the germline ends. CDR3 DNA sequence: TGTGCCAGCTCACCACCGGCAGACACTGAAGCTTTCTTT. It yields the protein CASSPPADTEAFF. Based on the CDR3 plus reference TRBV18 and TRBJ1-1, the full variable domain is NAGVMQNPRHLVRRRGQEARLRCSPMKGHSHVYWYRQLPEEGLKFMVYLQKENIIDESGMPKERFSAEFPKEGPSILRIQQVVRGDSAAYFCASSPPADTEAFFGQGTRLTVV.